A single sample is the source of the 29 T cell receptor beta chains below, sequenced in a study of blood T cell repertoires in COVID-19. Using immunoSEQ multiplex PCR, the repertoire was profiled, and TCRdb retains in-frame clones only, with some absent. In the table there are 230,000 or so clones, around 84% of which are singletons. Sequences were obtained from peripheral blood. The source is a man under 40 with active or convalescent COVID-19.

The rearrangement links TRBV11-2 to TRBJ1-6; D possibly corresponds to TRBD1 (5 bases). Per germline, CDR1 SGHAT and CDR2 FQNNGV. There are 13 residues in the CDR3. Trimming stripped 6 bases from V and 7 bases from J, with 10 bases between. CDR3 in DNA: TGTGCCAGCAGTTCAGGGTTCAATTCACCCCTCCACTTT. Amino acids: CASSSGFNSPLHF.

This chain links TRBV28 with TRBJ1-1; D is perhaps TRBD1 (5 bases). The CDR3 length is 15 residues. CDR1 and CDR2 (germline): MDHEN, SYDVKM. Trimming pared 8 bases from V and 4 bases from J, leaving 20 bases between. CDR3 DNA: TGTGCCAGCGCGAGCCCAGGCAGGGTGGGCACTGAAGCTTTCTTT. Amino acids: CASASPGRVGTEAFF.

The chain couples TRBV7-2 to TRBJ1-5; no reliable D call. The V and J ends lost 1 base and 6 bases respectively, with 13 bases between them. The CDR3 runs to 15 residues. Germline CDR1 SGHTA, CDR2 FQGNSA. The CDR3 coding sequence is TGTGCCAGCAGCTTAGGTTCCCACATCAGTCAGCCCCAGCATTTT. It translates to CASSLGSHISQPQHF.

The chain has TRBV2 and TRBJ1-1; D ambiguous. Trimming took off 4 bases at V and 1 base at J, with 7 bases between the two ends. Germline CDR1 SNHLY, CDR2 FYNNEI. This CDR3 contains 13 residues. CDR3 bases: TGTGCCAGCAGTGTCTATGCGAACACTGAAGCTTTCTTT. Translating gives CASSVYANTEAFF.

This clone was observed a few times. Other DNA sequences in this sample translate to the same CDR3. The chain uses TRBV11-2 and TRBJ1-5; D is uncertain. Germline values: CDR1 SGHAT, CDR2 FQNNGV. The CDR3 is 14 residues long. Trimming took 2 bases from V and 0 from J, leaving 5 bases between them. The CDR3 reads CASSLSDSNQPQHF. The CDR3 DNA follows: TGTGCCAGCAGCTTATCAGATAGCAATCAGCCCCAGCATTTT.

The CDR3: CASSQVLASGSYTQYF. The CDR3 bases are TGTGCCAGCAGCCAAGTTTTGGCTAGCGGGAGTTATACGCAGTATTTT. The V gene is TRBV3-1 (or the pseudogene TRBV3-2), the J gene TRBJ2-3; 10 nucleotides agree with TRBD2. Germline CDR1 LGHDT, CDR2 YNNKEL (reference sequence). This CDR3 region has 16 residues. V dropped 1 base and J dropped 7; count of bases not matched to a gene: 8.

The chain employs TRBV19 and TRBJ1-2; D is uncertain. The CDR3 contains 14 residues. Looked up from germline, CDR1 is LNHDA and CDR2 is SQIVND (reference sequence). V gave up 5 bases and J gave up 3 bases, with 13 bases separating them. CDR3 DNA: TGTGCCAGTAGTGTCGCGGGTAATGACTATGGCTACACCTTC. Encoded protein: CASSVAGNDYGYTF.

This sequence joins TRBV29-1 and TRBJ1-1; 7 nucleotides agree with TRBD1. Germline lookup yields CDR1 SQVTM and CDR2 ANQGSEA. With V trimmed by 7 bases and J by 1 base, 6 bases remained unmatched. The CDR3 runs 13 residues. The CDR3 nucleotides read TGCAGCGCCCACCGGGACAGGAACACTGAAGCTTTCTTT. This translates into CSAHRDRNTEAFF.

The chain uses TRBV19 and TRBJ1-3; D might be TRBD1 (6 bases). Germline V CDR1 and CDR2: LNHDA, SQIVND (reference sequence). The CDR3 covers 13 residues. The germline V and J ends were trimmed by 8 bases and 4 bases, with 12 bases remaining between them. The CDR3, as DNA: TGTGCCAGTGGGCAGGGGACGGGAAACACCATATATTTT. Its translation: CASGQGTGNTIYF.

The CDR3 here is CASRRSAGETQYF. The CDR3 DNA reads as TGCGCCAGCAGACGGAGCGCCGGAGAGACCCAGTACTTC. The J gene is TRBJ2-5, the V gene TRBV5-1; D remains ambiguous. CDR1 is SGHRS and CDR2 is YFSETQ in the germline V gene. The V and J ends lost 5 bases and 4 bases respectively, with 12 bases between them. The CDR3 totals 13 residues.

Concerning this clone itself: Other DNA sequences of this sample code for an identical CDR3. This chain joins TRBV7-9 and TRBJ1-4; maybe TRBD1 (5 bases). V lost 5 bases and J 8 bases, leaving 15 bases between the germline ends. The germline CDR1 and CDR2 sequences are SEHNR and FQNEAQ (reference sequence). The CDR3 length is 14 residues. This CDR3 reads CASSLGTGREKLFF. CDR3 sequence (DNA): TGTGCCAGCAGCCTTGGCACAGGTAGGGAAAAACTGTTTTTT.

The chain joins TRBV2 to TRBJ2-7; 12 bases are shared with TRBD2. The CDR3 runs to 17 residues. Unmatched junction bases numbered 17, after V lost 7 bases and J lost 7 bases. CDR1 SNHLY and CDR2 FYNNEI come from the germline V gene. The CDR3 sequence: CASTGASGRAGAWEQYF. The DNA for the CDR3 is TGTGCCAGCACCGGGGCTAGCGGGAGGGCCGGGGCGTGGGAGCAGTACTTC.

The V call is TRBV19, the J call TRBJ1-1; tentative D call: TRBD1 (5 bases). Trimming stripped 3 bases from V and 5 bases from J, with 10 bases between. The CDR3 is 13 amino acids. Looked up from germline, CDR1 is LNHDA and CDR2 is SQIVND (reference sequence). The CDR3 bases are TGTGCCAGTAGTATCAGGGTCGAGACTGAAGCTTTCTTT. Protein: CASSIRVETEAFF.

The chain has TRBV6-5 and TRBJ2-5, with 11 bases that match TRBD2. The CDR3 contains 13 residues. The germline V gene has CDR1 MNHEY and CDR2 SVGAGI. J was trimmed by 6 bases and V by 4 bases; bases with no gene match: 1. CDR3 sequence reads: CASSSSGRKTQYF. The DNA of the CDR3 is TGTGCCAGCAGTTCTAGCGGGAGGAAGACCCAGTACTTC.

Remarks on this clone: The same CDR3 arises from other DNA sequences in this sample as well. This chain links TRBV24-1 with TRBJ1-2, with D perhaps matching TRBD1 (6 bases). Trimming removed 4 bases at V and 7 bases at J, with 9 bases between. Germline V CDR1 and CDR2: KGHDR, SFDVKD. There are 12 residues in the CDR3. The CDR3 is CATSDPGVGYTF. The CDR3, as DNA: TGTGCCACCAGTGACCCAGGGGTTGGCTACACCTTC.

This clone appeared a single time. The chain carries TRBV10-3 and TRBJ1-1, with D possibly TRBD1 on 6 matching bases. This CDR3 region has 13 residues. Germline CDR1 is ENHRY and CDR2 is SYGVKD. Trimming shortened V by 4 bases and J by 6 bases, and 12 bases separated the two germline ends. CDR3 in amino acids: CAISGGEGAEAFF. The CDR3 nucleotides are TGTGCCATCAGTGGCGGGGAGGGGGCTGAAGCTTTCTTT.

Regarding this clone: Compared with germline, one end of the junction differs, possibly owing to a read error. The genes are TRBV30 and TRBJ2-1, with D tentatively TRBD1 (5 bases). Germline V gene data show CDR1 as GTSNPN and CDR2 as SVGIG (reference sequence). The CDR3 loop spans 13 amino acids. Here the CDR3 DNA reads TGCGCGCCCTCAGGGCTCCTCGGCAATGAGCAGTTCTTC. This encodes CAPSGLLGNEQFF.

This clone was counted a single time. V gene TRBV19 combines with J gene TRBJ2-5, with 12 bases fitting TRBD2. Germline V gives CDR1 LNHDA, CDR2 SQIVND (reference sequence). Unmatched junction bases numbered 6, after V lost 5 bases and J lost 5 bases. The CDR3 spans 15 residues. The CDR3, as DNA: TGTGCCAGTAGTCCCCCCGGGACTAGCGGGGAGACCCAGTACTTC. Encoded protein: CASSPPGTSGETQYF.

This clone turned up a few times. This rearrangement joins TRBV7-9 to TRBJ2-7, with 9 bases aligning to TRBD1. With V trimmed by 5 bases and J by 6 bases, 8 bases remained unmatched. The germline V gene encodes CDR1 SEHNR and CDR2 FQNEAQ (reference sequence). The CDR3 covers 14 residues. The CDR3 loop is CASSPDLTGGEQYF. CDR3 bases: TGTGCCAGCAGCCCTGATTTGACAGGGGGCGAGCAGTACTTC.

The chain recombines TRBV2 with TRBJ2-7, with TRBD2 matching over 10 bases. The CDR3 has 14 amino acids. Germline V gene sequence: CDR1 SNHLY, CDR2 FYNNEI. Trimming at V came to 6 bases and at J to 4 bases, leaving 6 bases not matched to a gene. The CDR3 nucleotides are TGTGCCAGCAGACTAGCGGGGACCTCGTACGAGCAGTACTTC. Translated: CASRLAGTSYEQYF.

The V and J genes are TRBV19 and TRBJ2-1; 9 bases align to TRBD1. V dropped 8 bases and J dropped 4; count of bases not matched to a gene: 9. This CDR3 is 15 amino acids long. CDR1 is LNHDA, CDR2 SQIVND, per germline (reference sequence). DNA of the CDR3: TGTGCCAGTTCCAGCCCCGGGACAGGGTACAATGAGCAGTTCTTC. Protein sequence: CASSSPGTGYNEQFF.

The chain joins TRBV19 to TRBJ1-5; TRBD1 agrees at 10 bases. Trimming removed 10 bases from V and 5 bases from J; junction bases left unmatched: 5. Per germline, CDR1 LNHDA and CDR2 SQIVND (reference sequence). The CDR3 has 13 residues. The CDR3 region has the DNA TGTGCCACCAAGGGACAGGGGTATCAGCCCCAGCATTTT. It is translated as CATKGQGYQPQHF.

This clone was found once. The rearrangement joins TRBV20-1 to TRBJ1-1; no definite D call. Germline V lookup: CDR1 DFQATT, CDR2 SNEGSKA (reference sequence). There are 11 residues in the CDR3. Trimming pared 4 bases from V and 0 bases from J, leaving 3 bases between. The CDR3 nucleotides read TGCAGTGCTACTATGAACACTGAAGCTTTCTTT. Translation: CSATMNTEAFF.

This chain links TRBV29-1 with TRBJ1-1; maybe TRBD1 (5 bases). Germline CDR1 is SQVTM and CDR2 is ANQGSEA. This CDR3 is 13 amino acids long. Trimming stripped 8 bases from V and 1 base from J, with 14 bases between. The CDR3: CSTLRDRNTEAFF. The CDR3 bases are TGCAGCACCCTCAGAGACAGGAACACTGAAGCTTTCTTT.

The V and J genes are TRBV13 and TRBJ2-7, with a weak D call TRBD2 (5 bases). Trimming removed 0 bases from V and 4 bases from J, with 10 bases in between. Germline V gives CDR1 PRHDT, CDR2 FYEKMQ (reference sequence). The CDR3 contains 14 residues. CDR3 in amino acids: CASSLGGSAYEQYF. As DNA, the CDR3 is TGTGCCAGCAGCTTAGGAGGGAGTGCTTACGAGCAGTACTTC.

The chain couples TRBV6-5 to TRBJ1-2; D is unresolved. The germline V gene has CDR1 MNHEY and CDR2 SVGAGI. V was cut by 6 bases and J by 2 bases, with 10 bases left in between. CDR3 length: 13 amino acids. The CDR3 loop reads CASSPPGNYGYTF. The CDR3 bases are TGTGCCAGCAGCCCCCCGGGGAACTATGGCTACACCTTC.

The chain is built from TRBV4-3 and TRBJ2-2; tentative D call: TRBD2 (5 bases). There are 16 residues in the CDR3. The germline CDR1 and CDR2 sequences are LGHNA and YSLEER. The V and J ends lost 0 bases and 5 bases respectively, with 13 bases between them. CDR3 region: CASSQDTLGGTGELFF. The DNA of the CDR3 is TGCGCCAGCAGCCAAGACACCCTCGGCGGGACCGGGGAGCTGTTTTTT.

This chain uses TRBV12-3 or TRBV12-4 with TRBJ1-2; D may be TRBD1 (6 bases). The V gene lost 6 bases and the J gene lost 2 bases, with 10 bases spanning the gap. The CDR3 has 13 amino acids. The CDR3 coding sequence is TGTGCCAGCAGCCCGGACAGAAACTATGGCTACACCTTC. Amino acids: CASSPDRNYGYTF.

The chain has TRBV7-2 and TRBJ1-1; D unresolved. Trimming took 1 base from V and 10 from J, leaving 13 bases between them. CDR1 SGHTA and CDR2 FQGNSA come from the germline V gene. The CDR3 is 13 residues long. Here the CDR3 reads CASSLEVTRLAFF. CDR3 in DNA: TGTGCCAGCAGCTTAGAGGTGACAAGGCTAGCTTTCTTT.